This T cell receptor (beta chain) was sequenced in a study of blood T cells in healthy people across ages. About the study: Using template switching, researchers captured about one barcoded beta molecule for each two T cells.

A second PCR, run for roughly 7 to 11 cycles, used a sample-barcoded 5' primer plus a J-beta primer mix. TCRdb reprocessed the 5' RACE reads with MiXCR, giving one entry per CDR3 protein. Found here are more than 650,000 distinct CDR3 sequences, 22% of them singletons; the top ten hold less than 25%. Samples each had at least 6 micrograms of total RNA extracted. Findings and limits, study-wide: A roughly linear age-dependent decrease characterized TCR beta diversity per million T cells.

V lost 0 bases, J lost 9 bases, and 13 bases lay in between. CDR3 length: 14 amino acids. Germline CDR1 SGHRS, CDR2 YFSETQ. This clonotype showed up just a few times. Its antigen is unidentified. This receptor was taken from a man aged 65-85 years in good health. The chain employs TRBV5-1 and TRBJ2-1; D is unclear. Material: blood. The CDR3 DNA is TGCGCCAGCAGCTTGGAAGGCCTGAGGTTTGAGCAGTTCTTC. Translated, it gives CASSLEGLRFEQFF.